The entry below gives a single T cell receptor (beta chain) sequence along with its context. The antigen is undetermined. This entry comes from a study of vaccination and CD4 T cells after COVID-19. The Oncomine TCR Beta short-read assay was applied to DNA of cultured CD4+ T cells. Each CDR3 protein gets one entry after TCRdb re-called the PCR reads with MiXCR. This sample has about 6,800 distinct CDR3 sequences, with 55% found just once. CDR1 is LNHNV and CDR2 is YYDKDF in the germline V gene (reference sequence). The CDR3 runs to 13 residues. Trimming stripped 1 base from V and 5 bases from J, with 7 bases between. Study results and limitations: The median number of SARS-CoV-2-reactive clonotypes increased from about 20 to 38, a change that did not reach significance.

Sample treatment: approximately 11-day PBMC culture with coronavirus spike peptide pools or control peptides (ViraFEST assay). Unexposed donor CD4+ T cells predated the COVID-19 pandemic, collected 2011-2018. Sequenced sample: CD4+ T cells from blood, cultured in vitro. J is TRBJ2-3 and V is TRBV15; no clear D gene. The sequence came from a human donor in good health. CDR3 sequence: CATSRARLDTQYF. CDR3 in DNA: TGTGCCACCAGCAGAGCCCGTTTAGATACGCAGTATTTT.